This record concerns one TCR beta chain sequence. The data belong to a study of blood T cell repertoires in COVID-19. Authors' methods: Counts of nucleated cells, estimated from reference gene primer amplification, were obtained. The method was immunoSEQ multiplex PCR; TCRdb's version includes in-frame clones alone and lacks a portion of them. V, J and clone size are taken as reported in that table, and D and trimming were inferred from the DNA itself. The sample carries about 150,000 clones, 70% to 90% recorded once. The sequenced material came from peripheral blood. The sequence was collected from a woman aged 60-70 years with COVID-19, enrolled during active disease.

The CDR3: CASTTGQTGELFF. The DNA for the CDR3 is TGTGCCAGTACGACAGGGCAAACCGGGGAGCTGTTTTTT. The chain has TRBV19 and TRBJ2-2; 7 bases are shared with TRBD1. CDR1 is LNHDA and CDR2 is SQIVND in the germline V gene (reference sequence). The CDR3 spans 13 residues. After removal of 7 bases from V and 5 bases from J, the junction contained 4 bases not matched to a gene.